This is a list of T cell receptor beta chains from one sample in a study of T-cell reconstitution after alpha-beta-depleted transplantation in children. TCRdb re-analysed the PCR reads in MiXCR, keeping a single row per CDR3 protein. The sample has 450,000 to 600,000 distinct CDR3 sequences; about 33% are singletons. Sequenced material: PBMCs from the stem cell graft donor, taken from the stem cell graft. The receptors originated from a human donor who donated a stem cell graft to a child with aplastic anemia. Both conserved end residues are part of each CDR3. The D gene is left open where the match is weak. Not all rows give a size; the values are once, few, many and, for expanded clones, a class.

TRBJ2-5,TRBV18,NA,few,TGTGCCAGCTCACCGGCCTTCCAAGAGACCCAGTACTTC,CASSPAFQETQYF
TRBJ2-7,TRBV4-2,NA,NA,TGTGCCAGCAGCCAAGAGTCGGGTAGCTCCTACGAGCAGTACTTC,CASSQESGSSYEQYF
TRBJ2-1,TRBV27,NA,NA,TGTGCCAGCAGTTTGCGACGAGGAGATTGGCAGTTCTTC,CASSLRRGDWQFF
TRBJ2-2,TRBV7-2,NA,few,TGTGCCAGCAGCGTTCGTGGTTCCCGGGAGCTGTTTTTT,CASSVRGSRELFF
TRBJ2-4,TRBV12-3/TRBV12-4,NA,NA,TGTGCCAGCAGTTTAAAGGGCAAAAACATTCAGTACTTC,CASSLKGKNIQYF
TRBJ2-1,TRBV30,NA,few,TGTGCCTGGAGGGCCTACAATGAGCAGTTCTTC,CAWRAYNEQFF
TRBJ2-1,TRBV27,NA,NA,TGTGCCAGCAAACCCGAGGGCCCCAAAAATGAGCAGTTCTTC,CASKPEGPKNEQFF
TRBJ1-5,TRBV11-2,TRBD1,NA,TGTGCCAGCAGCCAGGGGACAGGGAAACAGCCCCAGCATTTT,CASSQGTGKQPQHF
TRBJ1-1,TRBV27,TRBD1,few,TGTGCCAGCAGTTTATTAGAGGGGGCGGGCACTGAAGCTTTCTTT,CASSLLEGAGTEAFF
TRBJ2-5,TRBV11-1,TRBD2,NA,TGTGCCAGCAGCCGGATACCGGGACTAGCGGGTCGCCAAGAGACCCAGTACTTC,CASSRIPGLAGRQETQYF